The rows below give T cell receptor beta chains drawn from one sample of a study of CD8 T cells in ankylosing spondylitis. TCRdb re-called the 5' RACE reads through MiXCR, storing one row per CDR3 protein. The sample consists of 250,000 or so distinct CDR3 sequences, over 8.5% of them appearing once. Sequencing was done on a sample of blood, either unsorted or a sorted T cell fraction (not recorded which). The receptors were gathered from a male donor with ankylosing spondylitis or in good health (not recorded which). CDR3s include the opening cysteine and the closing phenylalanine or tryptophan. D genes are given only for firm matches. Rows may omit the clone size; those that give it use once, few, many or a size class.

>NA|TRBV5-1|many|TRBJ1-1
CASSEQGLAEAFF
TGCGCCAGCAGCGAGCAGGGGTTGGCTGAAGCTTTCTTT
>TRBD2|TRBV20-1|NA|TRBJ2-1
CSALPGLASTYNEQFF
TGCAGTGCTCTCCCGGGACTAGCGAGCACCTACAATGAGCAGTTCTTC
>NA|TRBV12-3/TRBV12-4|many|TRBJ2-2
CASSRSNSYTGELFF
TGTGCCAGCAGCCGATCCAATTCCTACACCGGGGAGCTGTTTTTT
>TRBD2|TRBV11-2|NA|TRBJ2-7
CASSLGFIAGGPAYEQYF
TGTGCCAGCAGCTTAGGGTTTATAGCGGGAGGGCCGGCCTACGAGCAGTACTTC
>NA|TRBV7-7|many|TRBJ2-1
CASSLDRQSNEQFF
TGTGCCAGCAGCTTAGATCGGCAGTCCAATGAGCAGTTCTTC
>TRBD1|TRBV2|NA|TRBJ1-5
CASRNGDRGRGQPQHF
TGTGCCAGCAGGAACGGGGACAGAGGACGGGGTCAGCCCCAGCATTTT
>NA|TRBV12-3/TRBV12-4|few|TRBJ2-7
CASSLHSPSSPGEQYF
TGTGCCAGCAGCTTACATTCCCCCTCCTCTCCGGGCGAGCAGTACTTC
>NA|TRBV6-2/TRBV6-3|many|TRBJ1-1
CATNRDGVNTEAFF
TGTGCCACAAACCGGGACGGAGTCAACACTGAAGCTTTCTTT
>TRBD2|TRBV7-9|NA|TRBJ2-1
CASSLRLAVSSYNEQFF
TGTGCCAGCAGCTTGAGGCTAGCGGTCAGCTCCTACAATGAGCAGTTCTTC
>TRBD1|TRBV7-8|NA|TRBJ2-5
CANNKDRVGETQYF
TGTGCCAACAACAAGGACAGGGTAGGGGAGACCCAGTACTTC
>NA|TRBV20-1|many|TRBJ1-1
CSAREPGIGGSAEAFF
TGCAGTGCTAGAGAGCCAGGTATTGGGGGGAGCGCTGAAGCTTTCTTT
>NA|TRBV5-5|many|TRBJ2-1
CASSFYRENEQFF
TGTGCCAGCAGCTTTTACAGGGAGAATGAGCAGTTCTTC
>NA|TRBV7-9|NA|TRBJ1-1
CASSFSGAEAFF
TGTGCCAGCAGCTTTTCGGGGGCGGAAGCTTTCTTT
>TRBD1|TRBV4-1|many|TRBJ1-6
CASSLSPPRTGNSSPLHF
TGCGCCAGCAGCCTATCCCCCCCTCGGACAGGGAACAGCTCACCCCTCCACTTT
>NA|TRBV12-3/TRBV12-4|many|TRBJ2-2
CASSLGAAGELFF
TGTGCCAGCAGTTTAGGGGCGGCCGGGGAGCTGTTTTTT
>NA|TRBV6-6|many|TRBJ1-5
CASSSTGSQPQHF
TGTGCCAGCAGTTCCACAGGGTCTCAGCCCCAGCATTTT
>TRBD1|TRBV5-1|many|TRBJ2-7
CASSLEAGTVEEQYF
TGCGCCAGCAGCTTGGAGGCTGGGACAGTGGAAGAGCAGTACTTC
>NA|TRBV6-1|many|TRBJ1-4
CASRPRGTAGEKLFF
TGTGCCAGCAGACCGCGGGGCACAGCGGGGGAAAAACTGTTTTTT
>TRBD2|TRBV10-3|many|TRBJ2-5
CAITAQSSGGGETQYF
TGTGCCATCACAGCCCAGAGTAGCGGGGGCGGGGAGACCCAGTACTTC
>NA|TRBV5-1|many|TRBJ1-1
CASSAGRNIAEAFF
TGCGCCAGCAGCGCGGGGAGAAACATAGCTGAAGCTTTCTTT
>NA|TRBV7-2|few|TRBJ1-6
CASSSLSAQTNSPLHF
TGTGCCAGCAGCTCCTTGTCAGCCCAAACTAATTCACCCCTCCACTTT
>TRBD2|TRBV28|few|TRBJ2-7
CASSFPTSGKTYEQYF
TGTGCCAGCAGTTTCCCAACTAGCGGCAAGACCTACGAGCAGTACTTC
>NA|TRBV12-3/TRBV12-4|few|TRBJ1-2
CASRPGGGSNYGYTF
TGTGCCAGCAGACCCGGAGGGGGGTCTAACTATGGCTACACCTTC
>NA|TRBV5-1|many|TRBJ2-7
CASATGTGAYEQYF
TGCGCCAGCGCCACTGGGACGGGAGCCTACGAGCAGTACTTC
>TRBD1|TRBV25-1|NA|TRBJ2-1
CASSESSGQGVYNEQFF
TGTGCCAGCAGTGAGAGTTCGGGACAGGGTGTCTACAATGAGCAGTTCTTC
>TRBD1|TRBV5-1|many|TRBJ2-1
CASTQGAHYNEQFF
TGCGCCAGCACTCAGGGGGCTCACTACAATGAGCAGTTCTTC
>TRBD2|TRBV7-6|NA|TRBJ2-7
CASSPGGAGGNYEQYF
TGTGCCAGCAGCCCCGGGGGAGCGGGGGGCAACTACGAGCAGTACTTC
>NA|TRBV3-1|NA|TRBJ1-5
CASSPDVSYSQPQHF
TGTGCCAGCAGCCCAGACGTGTCCTACAGTCAGCCCCAGCATTTT
>NA|TRBV6-1|NA|TRBJ2-3
CASRFAGLDTQYF
TGTGCCAGCAGATTTGCCGGGTTGGATACGCAGTATTTT
>TRBD1|TRBV12-3/TRBV12-4|many|TRBJ2-4
CASSSGTGERAKNIQYF
TGTGCCAGCAGTTCCGGGACAGGGGAGAGAGCCAAAAACATTCAGTACTTC
>NA|TRBV7-2|NA|TRBJ2-7
CAGRGMVQGSNNF
TGTGCCGGCAGGGGTATGGTACAGGGTAGTAACAACTTC
>NA|TRBV2|NA|TRBJ2-3
CASSEGGGSTDTQYF
TGTGCCAGCAGTGAAGGGGGCGGAAGCACAGATACGCAGTATTTT
>TRBD2|TRBV4-1|many|TRBJ2-5
CASSFSPGLAGGHETQYF
TGCGCCAGCAGCTTTTCACCGGGACTAGCGGGAGGTCACGAGACCCAGTACTTC
>NA|TRBV28|many|TRBJ1-6
CASTRPGERHSPLHF
TGTGCCAGCACCCGTCCCGGGGAGCGGCATTCACCCCTCCACTTT
>NA|TRBV29-1|many|TRBJ1-2
CSVDSNYGYTF
TGCAGCGTTGACAGTAACTATGGCTACACCTTC
>NA|TRBV7-3|NA|TRBJ1-6
CASSEGGTYSPLHF
TGTGCCAGCAGCGAGGGGGGGACCTATTCACCCCTCCACTTT
>TRBD1|TRBV2|NA|TRBJ1-5
CASRLDRGSNQPQHF
TGTGCCAGCAGACTAGACAGGGGGAGCAATCAGCCCCAGCATTTT
>NA|TRBV5-1|many|TRBJ2-3
CASSLEGGSSDTQYF
TGCGCCAGCAGCTTGGAGGGGGGGAGTTCCGATACGCAGTATTTT
>NA|TRBV7-9|NA|TRBJ2-1
CASSLLDMYNEQFF
TGTGCCAGCAGCTTACTCGACATGTACAATGAGCAGTTCTTC